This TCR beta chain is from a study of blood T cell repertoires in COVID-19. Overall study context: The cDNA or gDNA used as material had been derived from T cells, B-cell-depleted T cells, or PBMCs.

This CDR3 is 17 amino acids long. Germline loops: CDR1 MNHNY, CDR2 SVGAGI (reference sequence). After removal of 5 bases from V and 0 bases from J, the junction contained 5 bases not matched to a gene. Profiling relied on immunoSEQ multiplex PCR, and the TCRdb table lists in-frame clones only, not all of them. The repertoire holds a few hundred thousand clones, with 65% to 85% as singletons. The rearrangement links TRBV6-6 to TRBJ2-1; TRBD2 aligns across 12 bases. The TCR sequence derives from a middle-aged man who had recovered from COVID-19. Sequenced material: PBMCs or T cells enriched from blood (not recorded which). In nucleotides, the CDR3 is TGTGCCAGCAGTCTAGCGGGGGGGCGCTTCTCCTACAATGAGCAGTTCTTC. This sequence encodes CASSLAGGRFSYNEQFF.